Below are 6 T cell receptor beta chains sequenced from a single sample in a study of blood T cell repertoires in COVID-19 (dated by TCRdb to about 2020). Libraries were made using the immunoSEQ multiplex PCR assay. Drawn from immuneACCESS, this table holds only the in-frame rearrangements with V and J called that TCRdb kept. Clones are partly lost; checked studies trace under half to an unresolved V gene and leave the rest unexplained. This sample is represented by 350,000 to 450,000 clones; approximately 91% of them were singletons. The top ten constitute roughly 1.6% of the sample. The sample was peripheral blood. The receptors originated from a woman between 40 and 50 years old with COVID-19, enrolled during active disease.

This chain's CDR3 is CASLEGAWGAGANVLTF. The CDR3 DNA follows: TGTGCCAGCCTCGAGGGGGCCTGGGGGGCTGGGGCCAACGTCCTGACTTTC. The V gene is TRBV28, the J gene TRBJ2-6; TRBD1 is a possible D gene (7 bases). The CDR3 runs to 17 residues. CDR1 MDHEN and CDR2 SYDVKM come from the germline V gene. Trimming took off 8 bases at V and 2 bases at J, with 19 bases between the two ends.

This sequence joins TRBV6-5 and TRBJ1-5; TRBD1 is a possible D gene (5 bases). Germline CDR1 and CDR2: MNHEY and SVGAGI. The CDR3 is 15 residues long. V gave up 10 bases and J gave up 0 bases, with 16 bases separating them. CDR3 coding DNA: TGTGCCACCTCAAGGGCGGGGCCTAGCAATCAGCCCCAGCATTTT. Its translation: CATSRAGPSNQPQHF.

The chain recombines TRBV5-1 with TRBJ1-1, with a weak D call TRBD1 (5 bases). V was pared by 4 bases and J by 1 base, with 14 bases between. The CDR3 extends over 15 amino acids. Looked up from germline, CDR1 is SGHRS and CDR2 is YFSETQ. Written as DNA, the CDR3 is TGCGCCAGCAGCCCTGACTGGGGGGGGAACACTGAAGCTTTCTTT. This encodes CASSPDWGGNTEAFF. Looking up the rest from reference TRBV5-1 and TRBJ1-1 gives the full variable domain: KAGVTQTPRYLIKTRGQQVTLSCSPISGHRSVSWYQQTPGQGLQFLFEYFSETQRNKGNFPGRFSGRQFSNSRSEMNVSTLELGDSALYLCASSPDWGGNTEAFFGQGTRLTVV.

The J gene is TRBJ1-5, the V gene TRBV5-5; D gene ambiguous. In germline, CDR1 is SGHKS, CDR2 YYEKEE (reference sequence). The CDR3 length is 17 residues. V lost 0 bases and J 0 bases, leaving 13 bases between the germline ends. The CDR3 loop reads CASSLVLIPDSNQPQHF. Written as DNA, the CDR3 is TGTGCCAGCAGCTTGGTATTGATCCCAGATAGCAATCAGCCCCAGCATTTT.

This sequence joins TRBV6-2 or TRBV6-3 and TRBJ2-4, with D perhaps TRBD1 (5 bases). Germline CDR1 MNHEY, CDR2 SVGEGT. The CDR3 extends over 15 amino acids. V gave up 3 bases and J gave up 7 bases, with 16 bases separating them. DNA for the CDR3: TGTGCCAGCAGTTATAATGAGGTCCCAGGGAACATTCAGTACTTC. The encoded protein is CASSYNEVPGNIQYF.

The chain carries TRBV7-2 and TRBJ1-6; 7 nucleotides agree with TRBD1. CDR1 is SGHTA and CDR2 is FQGNSA in the germline V gene. J gave up 6 bases and V 2 bases, and 7 bases lay outside the gene matches. The CDR3 consists of 16 residues. This chain's CDR3 is CASSLRSTGLNSPLHF. CDR3 nucleotides: TGTGCCAGCAGCTTACGGTCGACAGGGCTTAATTCACCCCTCCACTTT.